The 13 T cell receptor beta chains below come from one sample, sequenced in a study of T cell responses to AZD1222 COVID-19 vaccine. Sequencing used immunoSEQ multiplex PCR; TCRdb keeps in-frame clones, though not all of them. The profile shows 150,000 to 200,000 clones, approximately 93% of them singletons. Here the sequenced sample was peripheral blood, taken 28 days after the second AZD1222 dose. The receptors come from an adult who received the AZD1222 COVID-19 vaccine.

The chain carries TRBV24-1 and TRBJ2-1, with 14 bases fitting TRBD2. Germline V gives CDR1 KGHDR, CDR2 SFDVKD. V dropped 3 bases and J dropped 15; count of bases not matched to a gene: 18. This CDR3 has 18 residues. CDR3: CATSDPTLDGTSGSRWFF. CDR3 DNA sequence: TGTGCCACCAGTGATCCCACTCTGGACGGGACTAGCGGGAGCCGTTGGTTCTTC.

The rearrangement joins TRBV4-1 to TRBJ1-5; D is undetermined. The CDR3 contains 14 residues. With 4 bases removed from V and 6 bases from J, the gap between germline ends came to 13 bases. Per the germline V gene, CDR1 is MGHRA and CDR2 is YSYEKL. CDR3 sequence (DNA): TGCGCCAGCAGCCCCCACGAAGTTGGTCAGCCCCAGCATTTT. This codes for CASSPHEVGQPQHF.

With respect to this clone: Other DNA sequences in the sample encode the same CDR3. This chain joins TRBV19 and TRBJ2-7; 11 nucleotides match TRBD2. Germline V gene lookup returns CDR1 LNHDA and CDR2 SQIVND (reference sequence). V lost 5 bases and J lost 1; bases outside the gene matches: 7. There are 16 residues in the CDR3. CDR3 in DNA: TGTGCCAGTAGTTTAACCGGGACTAGCGGTTCCTACGAGCAGTACTTC. This codes for CASSLTGTSGSYEQYF.

The rearrangement uses TRBV12-3 or TRBV12-4 and TRBJ1-2; 7 nucleotides match TRBD1. This CDR3 has 13 residues. J lost 4 bases, V lost 3 bases, and 2 bases had no gene match. The CDR3 DNA reads as TGTGCCAGCAGTTTCGACAGGGTCTATGGCTACACCTTC. Translation gives CASSFDRVYGYTF.

This chain joins TRBV7-2 and TRBJ2-7; D is unclear. Germline values: CDR1 SGHTA, CDR2 FQGNSA. V lost 3 bases to trimming and J lost 5 bases, with 11 bases between them. The CDR3 totals 13 residues. CDR3 nucleotides: TGTGCCAGCAGCTTCGGATGGGATGACGAGCAGTACTTC. Translated, it gives CASSFGWDDEQYF.

The gene calls are TRBV3-1 (or the pseudogene TRBV3-2) and TRBJ2-1; D perhaps matches TRBD2 (5 bases). Trimming pared 1 base from V and 10 bases from J, leaving 14 bases between. From germline, CDR1 is LGHDT and CDR2 YNNKEL (reference sequence). The CDR3 loop spans 14 amino acids. CDR3 DNA: TGTGCCAGCAGCCAAGCTTCGGGCCAGCGGGAGCAGTTCTTC. Translated: CASSQASGQREQFF.

The rearrangement joins TRBV7-2 to TRBJ1-2, with 7 bases aligning to TRBD1. Germline CDR1 reads SGHTA; CDR2 reads FQGNSA. CDR3 length: 16 residues. The junction had 12 bases not matched to a gene; V was cut back by 0 bases and J by 8 bases. The CDR3 nucleotides read TGTGCCAGCAGCTTAGCGAGGTTCGAGGGGGCGCGGGGCTACACCTTC. It codes for CASSLARFEGARGYTF.

The genes are TRBV24-1 and TRBJ2-7; 11 bases agree with TRBD1. The CDR3 spans 13 residues. V was pared by 9 bases and J by 2 bases, with 2 bases of the junction left unmatched. Germline-derived CDR1 and CDR2 are KGHDR and SFDVKD. The CDR3 loop reads CATGQGATYEQYF. The CDR3 region has the DNA TGTGCCACCGGACAGGGGGCAACCTACGAGCAGTACTTC.

V and J are TRBV5-6 and TRBJ1-2; 7 bases map to TRBD1. The junction had 6 bases not matched to a gene; V was cut back by 5 bases and J by 2 bases. The CDR3 sequence is 14 residues long. The germline gives CDR1 SGHDT, CDR2 YYEEEE. The CDR3 spells CASRRNRGNYGYTF. The CDR3 coding sequence is TGTGCCAGCAGAAGGAACAGGGGCAACTATGGCTACACCTTC.

J is TRBJ2-3 and V is TRBV7-3, with TRBD2 matching 7 bases. The CDR3 consists of 15 residues. With 3 bases clipped from V and 3 bases from J, the junction kept 6 bases outside the gene matches. Germline V gene lookup returns CDR1 SGHTA and CDR2 FQGTGA. In nucleotides, the CDR3 is TGTGCCAGCAGCTTTCGCGGGAGAGTGACAGATACGCAGTATTTT. Translation gives CASSFRGRVTDTQYF.

This chain links TRBV7-3 with TRBJ2-3; tentatively, D is TRBD1 (6 bases). Trimming left V 5 bases short and J 4 bases short, with 13 bases between. From germline, CDR1 is SGHTA and CDR2 FQGTGA. The CDR3 is 14 amino acids. The CDR3: CASSPRGGADTQYF. The CDR3 DNA reads TGTGCCAGCAGCCCCCGTGGGGGCGCAGATACGCAGTATTTT. The full variable domain, completed using reference TRBV7-3 and TRBJ2-3, is GAGVSQTPSNKVTEKGKYVELRCDPISGHTALYWYRQSLGQGPEFLIYFQGTGAADDSGLPNDRFFAVRPEGSVSTLKIQRTERGDSAVYLCASSPRGGADTQYFGPGTRLTVL.

The rearrangement joins TRBV5-1 to TRBJ1-6; D gene ambiguous. V lost 5 bases and J lost 2, with 14 bases in between. The germline CDR1 and CDR2 sequences are SGHRS and YFSETQ. The CDR3 is 16 amino acids. The CDR3 bases are TGCGCCAGCAGTTCGAGGATGCGAACCTATAATTCACCCCTCCACTTT. Protein product: CASSSRMRTYNSPLHF.

The chain combines TRBV7-9 with TRBJ2-3, with 14 bases matching TRBD2. Per germline, CDR1 SEHNR and CDR2 FQNEAQ (reference sequence). CDR3 length: 15 amino acids. The V segment lost 4 bases and the J segment 4 bases; nucleotides outside the gene matches: 1. The CDR3 protein is CASSSTSGRADTQYF. DNA of the CDR3: TGTGCCAGCAGCTCGACTAGCGGGAGGGCAGATACGCAGTATTTT. The complete variable domain, with remaining parts taken from reference TRBV7-9 and TRBJ2-3, reads DTGVSQNPRHKITKRGQNVTFRCDPISEHNRLYWYRQTLGQGPEFLTYFQNEAQLEKSRLLSDRFSAERPKGSFSTLEIQRTEQGDSAMYLCASSSTSGRADTQYFGPGTRLTVL.